These 21 T cell receptor beta chains share one sample of origin, sequenced in a study of persistence of HIV-infected CD4 T cells. The stimulus was an HIV-1 Gag 15-mer peptide pool, about 1 ug/peptide/mL. Responding CD4+ T cells were sorted by upregulation of both CD40 ligand and CD69. No antigens are known for them. This was the immunoSEQ version 4 assay in survey mode. Data came from immunoSEQ multiplex PCR; TCRdb stores just in-frame clones and leaves some out. This sample has 19,000 or so clones, with 65% found just once. The input for sequencing was CD4+ T cells sorted from PBMCs after roughly 18-hour stimulation, taken from a patient who received antiretroviral therapy. The receptors stem from an adult woman with HIV who was CMV-seropositive.

V is TRBV9 and J is TRBJ1-2; D might be TRBD1 (6 bases). The CDR3 sequence is 15 residues long. Trimming removed 3 bases from V and 8 bases from J, with 20 bases in between. The germline CDR1 and CDR2 sequences are SGDLS and YYNGEE. The CDR3 loop is CASSANLGQLKGYTF. The CDR3 region has the DNA TGTGCCAGCAGCGCTAACCTCGGACAGTTAAAGGGCTACACCTTC.

The chain uses TRBV5-1 and TRBJ2-1; perhaps TRBD2 as D (6 bases). The CDR3 extends over 13 amino acids. Germline CDR1 reads SGHRS; CDR2 reads YFSETQ. V lost 7 bases to trimming and J lost 9 bases, with 17 bases between them. The CDR3 region is CASRDSGVGEQFF. CDR3 DNA sequence: TGCGCCAGCCGGGACTCCGGCGTGGGTGAGCAGTTCTTC.

V is TRBV5-1 and J is TRBJ2-7; 10 bases are a match to TRBD2. Germline V gives CDR1 SGHRS, CDR2 YFSETQ. The ends lost 5 bases at V and 4 bases at J; junction bases unmatched: 6. The CDR3 totals 14 residues. CDR3 region: CASRDGTSAYEQYF. CDR3 nucleotides: TGCGCCAGCAGAGACGGGACTAGCGCATACGAGCAGTACTTC.

This clone occurred once. The chain has TRBV18 and TRBJ2-7; D gene uncertain. Trimming removed 6 bases at V and 6 bases at J, with 12 bases between. Germline V gene data show CDR1 as KGHSH and CDR2 as LQKENI. The CDR3 runs to 12 residues. The CDR3 DNA reads as TGTGCCAGCTCCCCCCCAGGTGGCGAGCAGTACGTC. This sequence encodes CASSPPGGEQYV.

V usage is TRBV30 and J usage is TRBJ2-7, with D possibly being TRBD1 (6 bases). Per germline, CDR1 GTSNPN and CDR2 SVGIG (reference sequence). V was pared by 2 bases and J by 2 bases, with 19 bases between. The CDR3 totals 16 residues. CDR3 sequence: CAWSTKPGTTPYEQYF. CDR3 nucleotides: TGTGCCTGGAGTACTAAACCCGGGACAACCCCCTACGAGCAGTACTTC.

CDR3 in amino acids: CSVTTGPPNEKLFF. The CDR3 region has the DNA TGCAGCGTCACCACAGGGCCCCCTAATGAAAAACTGTTTTTT. The V gene is TRBV29-1, the J gene TRBJ1-4, with D perhaps TRBD1 (6 bases). V lost 6 bases and J lost 3, with 14 bases in between. The CDR3 loop spans 14 amino acids. Germline values: CDR1 SQVTM, CDR2 ANQGSEA.

DNA of the CDR3: TGTGCCAGCAGTTACGTTGGTACAGACTATGGCTACACCTTC. Amino acids: CASSYVGTDYGYTF. The chain couples TRBV6-6 to TRBJ1-2; D is uncertain. The ends were cut back, 2 bases at V and 3 bases at J, with 10 bases in the middle. The CDR3 has 14 amino acids. Germline V gives CDR1 MNHNY, CDR2 SVGAGI (reference sequence).

The chain has TRBV11-2 and TRBJ2-5; 7 positions match TRBD2. V trimming: 0 bases; J trimming: 2 bases; junction bases outside the gene matches: 6. CDR1 SGHAT and CDR2 FQNNGV come from the germline V gene. The CDR3 covers 16 residues. CDR3 sequence: CASSLDQGGGQETQYF. CDR3 coding DNA: TGTGCCAGCAGCTTAGATCAAGGCGGGGGACAAGAGACCCAGTACTTC.

This clone has only a few counts. This sample includes further DNA sequences coding for the same CDR3. This sequence joins TRBV18 and TRBJ1-1, with a weak D call TRBD1 (5 bases). V lost 2 bases to trimming and J lost 4 bases, with 11 bases between them. There are 14 residues in the CDR3. Germline assignment: CDR1 KGHSH and CDR2 LQKENI. CDR3 in DNA: TGTGCCAGCTCACCAAACGGGGGTTCCACTGAAGCTTTCTTT. It is translated as CASSPNGGSTEAFF.

V is TRBV5-5 and J is TRBJ2-2, with D uncertain. Germline V CDR1 and CDR2: SGHKS, YYEKEE (reference sequence). The CDR3 is made up of 14 amino acids. Trimming left V 4 bases short and J 3 bases short, with 10 bases between. Here the CDR3 reads CASSAGAYTGELFF. The CDR3 DNA reads as TGTGCCAGCAGCGCTGGAGCCTACACCGGGGAGCTGTTTTTT.

This chain joins TRBV3-1 (or the pseudogene TRBV3-2) and TRBJ1-3; weak D call: TRBD1 (5 bases). CDR3 length equals 15 residues. Germline values: CDR1 LGHDT, CDR2 YNNKEL (reference sequence). V lost 3 bases and J lost 5, with 14 bases in between. CDR3 loop: CASSQLREQRNTIYF. CDR3 bases: TGTGCCAGCAGCCAGCTCAGGGAACAGAGAAACACCATATATTTT.

The rearrangement links TRBV28 to TRBJ1-4, with TRBD1 matching 7 bases. Trimming at V came to 6 bases and at J to 7 bases, leaving 11 bases not matched to a gene. The CDR3 length is 15 residues. The V gene's germline CDR1 is MDHEN and CDR2 SYDVKM. In DNA, the CDR3 is TGTGCCAGCAGCTCCCGTGGGACAGCTAGTGAAAAACTGTTTTTT. The encoded protein is CASSSRGTASEKLFF.

The V gene is TRBV5-1, the J gene TRBJ2-6; D gene unclear. CDR3 length equals 15 residues. Per germline, CDR1 SGHRS and CDR2 YFSETQ. V shed 4 bases and J shed 2 bases, with 10 bases lying between them. CDR3 amino acids: CASSPPEPGANVLTF. Here the CDR3 DNA reads TGCGCCAGCAGCCCACCCGAACCTGGGGCCAACGTCCTGACTTTC.

The V and J genes are TRBV7-8 and TRBJ2-7; 7 bases line up with TRBD1. V dropped 1 base and J dropped 6; count of bases not matched to a gene: 3. Germline V CDR1 and CDR2: SGHVS, FQNEAQ. The CDR3 totals 13 residues. The DNA of the CDR3 is TGTGCCAGCAGCTTAGACAGGGGTGGCGAGCAGTACTTC. Protein product: CASSLDRGGEQYF.

The chain recombines TRBV10-3 with TRBJ2-1; 7 positions agree with TRBD1. From germline, CDR1 is ENHRY and CDR2 SYGVKD. The V segment lost 6 bases and the J segment 10 bases; nucleotides outside the gene matches: 6. The CDR3 length is 12 residues. CDR3 sequence reads: CAISGTAQEQFF. CDR3 nucleotides: TGTGCCATCAGCGGGACAGCCCAGGAGCAGTTCTTC.

The rearrangement uses TRBV14 and TRBJ2-1; 8 positions match TRBD1. J lost 2 bases, V lost 0 bases, and 9 bases had no gene match. This CDR3 is 18 amino acids long. CDR1 is SGHDN, CDR2 FVKESK, per germline. CDR3 DNA sequence: TGTGCCAGCAGCCAAGAATATTCCGGGACAGGACCCTACAATGAGCAGTTCTTC. As protein: CASSQEYSGTGPYNEQFF.

Only a few counts were recorded for this clone. The chain links TRBV19 to TRBJ1-5; D is unclear. CDR3 size: 12 residues. V was cut by 6 bases and J by 7 bases, with 10 bases left in between. Germline V CDR1 and CDR2: LNHDA, SQIVND (reference sequence). The CDR3 sequence is CASRKNGQPQHF. The CDR3 bases are TGTGCCAGTAGGAAAAACGGGCAGCCCCAGCATTTT.

Only a few counts were recorded for this clone. The V call is TRBV4-1, the J call TRBJ1-1, with 7 bases lining up with TRBD1. Germline values: CDR1 MGHRA, CDR2 YSYEKL. This CDR3 spans 14 amino acids. The J segment lost 4 bases and the V segment lost 3 bases, leaving 5 bases of the junction unmatched. The CDR3: CASSHLTGTTEAFF. In nucleotides, the CDR3 is TGCGCCAGCAGCCACCTGACAGGGACCACTGAAGCTTTCTTT.

The V and J genes are TRBV30 and TRBJ1-6; D is possibly TRBD1 (6 bases). V was cut by 4 bases and J by 5 bases, with 9 bases left in between. This CDR3 has 13 amino acids. CDR1 and CDR2 from the germline V gene are GTSNPN and SVGIG (reference sequence). CDR3 loop: CAWNTGNNSPLHF. In DNA form, the CDR3 reads TGTGCCTGGAATACAGGGAATAATTCACCCCTCCACTTT.

The chain uses TRBV7-3 and TRBJ1-1; D remains ambiguous. CDR1 is SGHTA and CDR2 is FQGTGA in the germline V gene. The CDR3 spans 13 residues. Deletions cut 4 bases from V and 10 bases from J, with 16 bases between. This chain's CDR3 is CASSYGNLEGAFF. The CDR3 region has the DNA TGTGCCAGCAGCTACGGGAACCTTGAAGGAGCTTTCTTT.

This rearrangement joins TRBV6-6 to TRBJ1-2, with a possible D match to TRBD1 (6 bases). V was clipped by 7 bases and J by 3 bases, with 9 bases between them. The CDR3 spans 12 residues. Germline V CDR1 and CDR2: MNHNY, SVGAGI (reference sequence). CDR3 residues: CASTSGDYGYTF. The CDR3, as DNA: TGTGCCAGCACCTCAGGGGACTATGGCTACACCTTC.